Shown below are 21 T cell receptor beta chains from a single sample sequenced in a study of T cell changes during pregnancy in multiple sclerosis (dated by TCRdb to about 2019). Receptors were amplified or captured by the immunoSEQ multiplex PCR assay. In TCRdb, the immuneACCESS table is reduced to in-frame sequences with V and J assigned. These tables do not hold every clone; where another copy was compared, an unresolved V gene accounts for under half, and the others remain unexplained. The sample table records 60,000 to 70,000 clones; roughly 89% of these occur just once. About 2.2% of the sample goes to the ten largest clones. The specimen was peripheral blood, collected in the third trimester of pregnancy. The receptors originated from a female donor in good health, enrolled as a control in a pregnancy study.

The chain joins TRBV11-2 to TRBJ1-1; 7 bases agree with TRBD1. CDR3 size: 13 residues. The germline V gene has CDR1 SGHAT and CDR2 FQNNGV. The trim removed 8 bases at V and 0 bases at J, leaving 3 bases unmatched. This chain's CDR3 is CASSTGVNTEAFF. CDR3 DNA: TGTGCCAGCTCAACAGGGGTGAACACTGAAGCTTTCTTT.

V usage is TRBV4-1 and J usage is TRBJ2-5; TRBD2 might be the D (6 bases). The J call is in doubt because the DNA end fits TRBJ2-7 better. The CDR3 contains 17 residues. Germline-derived CDR1 and CDR2 are MGHRA and YSYEKL. The DNA for the CDR3 is TGCGCCAGCAGCCAAGGCCATTCGGCGGGACCCAACTACGAGCAGTACTTC. This codes for CASSQGHSAGPNYEQYF.

This chain links TRBV18 with TRBJ2-2; D might be TRBD2 (7 bases). CDR1 and CDR2 from the germline V gene are KGHSH and LQKENI. This CDR3 region has 18 residues. Trimming took off 3 bases at V and 3 bases at J, with 20 bases between the two ends. Written as DNA, the CDR3 is TGTGCCAGCTCACCTACCCCGGCGGGGGCCAGAGACACCGGGGAGCTGTTTTTT. As protein: CASSPTPAGARDTGELFF. The variable domain in full, completed from reference TRBV18 and TRBJ2-2, reads NAGVMQNPRHLVRRRGQEARLRCSPMKGHSHVYWYRQLPEEGLKFMVYLQKENIIDESGMPKERFSAEFPKEGPSILRIQQVVRGDSAAYFCASSPTPAGARDTGELFFGEGSRLTVL.

The chain uses TRBV19 and TRBJ2-2, with D unresolved. The germline CDR1 and CDR2 sequences are LNHDA and SQIVND (reference sequence). This CDR3 is built from 11 residues. V lost 7 bases and J lost 5, with 5 bases in between. Written as DNA, the CDR3 is TGTGCCAGTACCCAGACCGGGGAGCTGTTTTTT. Its protein product is CASTQTGELFF.

The V and J genes are TRBV28 and TRBJ1-5, with 8 nucleotides matching TRBD1. Losses at the gene ends were 6 bases for V and 0 bases for J; bases not matched to a gene: 7. Germline V lookup: CDR1 MDHEN, CDR2 SYDVKM. The CDR3 is made up of 16 amino acids. The DNA of the CDR3 is TGTGCCAGCAGACCCGACAGGGGCGGTAGCAATCAGCCCCAGCATTTT. This encodes CASRPDRGGSNQPQHF.

The gene calls are TRBV5-4 and TRBJ2-5, with 9 bases lining up with TRBD2. There are 15 residues in the CDR3. Unmatched junction bases numbered 6, after V lost 3 bases and J lost 3 bases. In germline, CDR1 is SGHNT, CDR2 YYREEE (reference sequence). Here the CDR3 DNA reads TGTGCCAGCAGCTCGTTAGCGGGAGTAGAAGAGACCCAGTACTTC. This sequence encodes CASSSLAGVEETQYF.

The rearrangement uses TRBV28 and TRBJ2-3, with 11 bases matching TRBD1. J lost 6 bases, V lost 2 bases, and 4 bases had no gene match. The CDR3 consists of 15 residues. The germline gives CDR1 MDHEN, CDR2 SYDVKM. CDR3 sequence (DNA): TGTGCCAGCAGTTTAGGACAGGGGGCCGAGGATACGCAGTATTTT. Residues: CASSLGQGAEDTQYF.

The chain recombines TRBV6-5 with TRBJ2-5; tentative D call: TRBD2 (6 bases). CDR3 size: 15 residues. CDR1 MNHEY and CDR2 SVGAGI come from the germline V gene. The V and J ends lost 6 bases and 2 bases respectively, with 16 bases between them. DNA of the CDR3: TGTGCCAGCAGCCGCAGTAGCGGTGGGCAAGAGACCCAGTACTTC. Its protein is CASSRSSGGQETQYF.

This chain uses TRBV5-6 with TRBJ2-7; D is uncertain. V dropped 0 bases and J dropped 2 bases, with 9 bases sitting between them. Germline V gene data show CDR1 as SGHDT and CDR2 as YYEEEE. The CDR3 has 14 residues. CDR3 sequence reads: CASSLAADPYEQYF. The CDR3 DNA sequence: TGTGCCAGCAGCTTGGCCGCAGATCCCTACGAGCAGTACTTC.

The chain combines TRBV2 with TRBJ2-1, with D possibly matching TRBD2 (5 bases). The V and J ends lost 6 bases and 3 bases respectively, with 18 bases between them. Per germline, CDR1 SNHLY and CDR2 FYNNEI. The CDR3 runs 16 residues. CDR3 in amino acids: CASRLETGTFYNEQFF. The CDR3 DNA sequence: TGTGCCAGCAGACTAGAGACGGGAACTTTCTACAATGAGCAGTTCTTC. Filled out from reference TRBV2 and TRBJ2-1, the complete variable domain reads EPEVTQTPSHQVTQMGQEVILRCVPISNHLYFYWYRQILGQKVEFLVSFYNNEISEKSEIFDDQFSVERPDGSNFTLKIRSTKLEDSAMYFCASRLETGTFYNEQFFGPGTRLTVL.

The chain links TRBV15 to TRBJ1-2; D gene ambiguous. CDR1 and CDR2 from the germline V gene are LNHNV and YYDKDF (reference sequence). This CDR3 contains 15 residues. The V end was cut by 0 bases, the J end by 5 bases, with 13 bases between. CDR3 sequence (DNA): TGTGCCACCAGCAGAGATCACGACAACGGTTATGGCTACACCTTC. This encodes CATSRDHDNGYGYTF. Looking up the rest from reference TRBV15 and TRBJ1-2 gives the full variable domain: DAMVIQNPRYQVTQFGKPVTLSCSQTLNHNVMYWYQQKSSQAPKLLFHYYDKDFNNEADTPDNFQSRRPNTSFCFLDIRSPGLGDTAMYLCATSRDHDNGYGYTFGSGTRLTVV.

The chain joins TRBV15 to TRBJ1-1; D gene ambiguous. There are 16 residues in the CDR3. V was cut by 0 bases and J by 1 base, with 12 bases left in between. Germline CDR1 is LNHNV and CDR2 is YYDKDF (reference sequence). Written as DNA, the CDR3 is TGTGCCACCAGCAGAGACCCTCCAACCAGGAACACTGAAGCTTTCTTT. Translation gives CATSRDPPTRNTEAFF.

The V call is TRBV14, the J call TRBJ2-7, with a weak D call TRBD1 (5 bases). The CDR3 covers 14 residues. Looked up from germline, CDR1 is SGHDN and CDR2 is FVKESK. V gave up 7 bases and J gave up 0 bases, with 13 bases separating them. This CDR3 is CASNKQGASYEQYF. CDR3 DNA sequence: TGTGCCAGCAATAAGCAGGGTGCCTCCTACGAGCAGTACTTC.

CDR3 sequence reads: CASRKPSGRTYEQYF. CDR3 DNA sequence: TGTGCCAGCAGAAAACCAAGCGGCAGGACCTACGAGCAGTACTTC. The V gene is TRBV28, the J gene TRBJ2-7, with D maybe TRBD2 (5 bases). Deletions cut 6 bases from V and 2 bases from J, with 17 bases between. The germline V gene encodes CDR1 MDHEN and CDR2 SYDVKM. The CDR3 spans 15 residues.

The DNA for the CDR3 is TGTGCCAGCAGCACAGGACTAAATACCGATCAGCCCCAGCATTTT. Amino acid sequence: CASSTGLNTDQPQHF. The chain has TRBV5-6 and TRBJ1-5, with D possibly matching TRBD1 (5 bases). The ends were cut back, 4 bases at V and 5 bases at J, with 16 bases in the middle. The CDR3 loop spans 15 amino acids. CDR1 and CDR2 (germline): SGHDT, YYEEEE.

The V and J genes are TRBV7-9 and TRBJ2-1; TRBD2 agrees at 10 bases. V trimming: 5 bases; J trimming: 4 bases; junction bases outside the gene matches: 11. This CDR3 region has 17 residues. Germline V gives CDR1 SEHNR, CDR2 FQNEAQ (reference sequence). The DNA of the CDR3 is TGTGCCAGCAGCCCCCCTAGGACTAGCGGTAAATACAATGAGCAGTTCTTC. This translates into CASSPPRTSGKYNEQFF. Combining the CDR3 with reference TRBV7-9 and TRBJ2-1 gives the whole variable domain DTGVSQNPRHKITKRGQNVTFRCDPISEHNRLYWYRQTLGQGPEFLTYFQNEAQLEKSRLLSDRFSAERPKGSFSTLEIQRTEQGDSAMYLCASSPPRTSGKYNEQFFGPGTRLTVL.

V usage is TRBV7-2 and J usage is TRBJ1-5; D is perhaps TRBD1 (6 bases). The germline V gene encodes CDR1 SGHTA and CDR2 FQGNSA. The ends were cut back, 5 bases at V and 8 bases at J, with 13 bases in the middle. The CDR3 has 13 residues. CDR3 coding DNA: TGTGCCAGCAGCCGGGGGGGCTGGGAGCCCCAGCATTTT. Amino acids: CASSRGGWEPQHF.

This clone was picked up one time. The V and J genes are TRBV9 and TRBJ1-1, with D tentatively TRBD1 (5 bases). Between the trimmed V and J ends, which lost 0 bases and 8 bases, there was a span of 11 bases. This CDR3 region has 13 residues. CDR1 and CDR2 from the germline V gene are SGDLS and YYNGEE. The DNA of the CDR3 is TGTGCCAGCAGCGTAGTCTCGCACAGGGAAGCTTTCTTT. Protein: CASSVVSHREAFF.

The chain joins TRBV18 to TRBJ2-5, with D hard to call. The germline V gene encodes CDR1 KGHSH and CDR2 LQKENI. Between the trimmed V and J ends, which lost 3 bases and 0 bases, there was a span of 14 bases. The CDR3 is made up of 16 amino acids. The DNA for the CDR3 is TGTGCCAGCTCACCTAATGAAATAACTAACCAAGAGACCCAGTACTTC. The encoded protein is CASSPNEITNQETQYF. The full variable domain, rest sourced from reference TRBV18 and TRBJ2-5, is NAGVMQNPRHLVRRRGQEARLRCSPMKGHSHVYWYRQLPEEGLKFMVYLQKENIIDESGMPKERFSAEFPKEGPSILRIQQVVRGDSAAYFCASSPNEITNQETQYFGPGTRLLVL.

There are a few counts of this clone. J is TRBJ1-1 and V is TRBV29-1; maybe TRBD1 (5 bases). V lost 1 base and J 0 bases, leaving 9 bases between the germline ends. CDR1 and CDR2 from the germline V gene are SQVTM and ANQGSEA. The CDR3 length is 14 residues. CDR3: CSVEVAGMNTEAFF. The CDR3 region has the DNA TGCAGCGTTGAAGTAGCAGGGATGAACACTGAAGCTTTCTTT.

J is TRBJ2-7 and V is TRBV5-4, with D possibly TRBD2 on 6 matching bases. The CDR3 loop spans 14 amino acids. Germline-derived CDR1 and CDR2 are SGHNT and YYREEE (reference sequence). Deletions cut 7 bases from V and 5 bases from J, with 19 bases between. The CDR3 region has the DNA TGTGCCAGCCGGGACTCACGCCACCGTCACGAGCAGTACTTC. It yields the protein CASRDSRHRHEQYF.